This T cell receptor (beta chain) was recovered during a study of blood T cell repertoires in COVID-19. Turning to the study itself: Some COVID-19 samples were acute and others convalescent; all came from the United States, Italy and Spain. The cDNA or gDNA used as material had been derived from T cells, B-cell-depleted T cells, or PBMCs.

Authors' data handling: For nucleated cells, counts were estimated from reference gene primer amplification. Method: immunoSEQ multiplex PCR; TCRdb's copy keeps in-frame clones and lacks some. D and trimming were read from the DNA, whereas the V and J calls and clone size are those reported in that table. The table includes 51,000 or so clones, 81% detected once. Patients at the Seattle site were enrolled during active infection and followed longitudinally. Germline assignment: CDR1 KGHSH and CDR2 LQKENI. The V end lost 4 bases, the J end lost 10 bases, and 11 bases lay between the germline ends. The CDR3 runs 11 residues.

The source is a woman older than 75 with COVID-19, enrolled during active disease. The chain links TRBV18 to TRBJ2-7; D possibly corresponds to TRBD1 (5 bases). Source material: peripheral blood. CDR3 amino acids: CASSQQASQYF. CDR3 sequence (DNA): TGTGCCAGCTCACAACAGGCGTCCCAGTACTTC.